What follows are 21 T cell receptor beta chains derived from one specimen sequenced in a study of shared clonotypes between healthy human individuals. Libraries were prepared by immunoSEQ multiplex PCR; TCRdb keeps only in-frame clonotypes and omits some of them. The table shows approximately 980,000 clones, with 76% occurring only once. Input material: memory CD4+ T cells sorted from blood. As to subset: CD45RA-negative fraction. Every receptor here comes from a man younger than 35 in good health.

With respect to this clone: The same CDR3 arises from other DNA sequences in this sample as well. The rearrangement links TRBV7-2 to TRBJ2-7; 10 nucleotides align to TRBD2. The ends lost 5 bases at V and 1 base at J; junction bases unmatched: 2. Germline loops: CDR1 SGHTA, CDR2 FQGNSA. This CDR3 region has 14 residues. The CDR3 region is CASSQLAGSYEQYF. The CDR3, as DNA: TGTGCCAGCAGCCAACTAGCGGGGTCCTACGAGCAGTACTTC.

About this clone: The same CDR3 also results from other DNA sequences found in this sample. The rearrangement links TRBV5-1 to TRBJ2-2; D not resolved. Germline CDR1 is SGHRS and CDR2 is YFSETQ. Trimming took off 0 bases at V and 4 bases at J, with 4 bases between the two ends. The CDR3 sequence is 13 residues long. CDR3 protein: CASSLEGTGELFF. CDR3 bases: TGCGCCAGCAGCTTGGAGGGCACCGGGGAGCTGTTTTTT.

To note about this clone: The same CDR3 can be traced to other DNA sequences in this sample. In DNA form, the CDR3 reads TGTGCCAGTAGTATTACCGGGGACAATCAGCCCCAGCATTTT. Its protein product is CASSITGDNQPQHF. This rearrangement joins TRBV19 to TRBJ1-5; D call uncertain. The V gene's germline CDR1 is LNHDA and CDR2 SQIVND (reference sequence). Trimming pared 3 bases from V and 3 bases from J, leaving 9 bases between. The CDR3 sequence is 14 residues long. The full variable domain, in which reference TRBV19 and TRBJ1-5 provide the parts outside the CDR3, is DGGITQSPKYLFRKEGQNVTLSCEQNLNHDAMYWYRQDPGQGLRLIYYSQIVNDFQKGDIAEGYSVSREKKESFPLTVTSAQKNPTAFYLCASSITGDNQPQHFGDGTRLSIL.

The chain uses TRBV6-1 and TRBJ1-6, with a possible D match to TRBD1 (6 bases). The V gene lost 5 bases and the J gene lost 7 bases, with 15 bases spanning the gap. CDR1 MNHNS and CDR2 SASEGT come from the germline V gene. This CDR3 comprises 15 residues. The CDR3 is CASSPLRGTNSPLHF. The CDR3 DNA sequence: TGTGCCAGCAGTCCCTTAAGGGGGACGAATTCACCCCTCCACTTT.

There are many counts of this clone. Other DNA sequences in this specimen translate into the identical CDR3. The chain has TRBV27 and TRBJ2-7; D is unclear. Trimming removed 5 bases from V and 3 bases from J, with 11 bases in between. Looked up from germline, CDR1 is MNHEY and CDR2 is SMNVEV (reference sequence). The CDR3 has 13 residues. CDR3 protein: CASSPGLGYEQYF. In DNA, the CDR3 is TGTGCCAGCAGTCCCGGTCTCGGCTACGAGCAGTACTTC.

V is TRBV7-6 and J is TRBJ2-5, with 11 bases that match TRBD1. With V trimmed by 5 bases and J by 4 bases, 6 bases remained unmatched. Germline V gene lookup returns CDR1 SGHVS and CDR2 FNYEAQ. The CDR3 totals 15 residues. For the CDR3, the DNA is TGTGCCAGCAGCCCCGTGGACAGGGGGCGAGAGACCCAGTACTTC. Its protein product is CASSPVDRGRETQYF.

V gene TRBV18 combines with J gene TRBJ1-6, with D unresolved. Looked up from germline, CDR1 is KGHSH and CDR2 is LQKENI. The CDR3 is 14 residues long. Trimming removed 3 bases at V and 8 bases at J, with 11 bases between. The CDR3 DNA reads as TGTGCCAGCTCACCGTCCGGTGATCATTCACCCCTCCACTTT. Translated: CASSPSGDHSPLHF.

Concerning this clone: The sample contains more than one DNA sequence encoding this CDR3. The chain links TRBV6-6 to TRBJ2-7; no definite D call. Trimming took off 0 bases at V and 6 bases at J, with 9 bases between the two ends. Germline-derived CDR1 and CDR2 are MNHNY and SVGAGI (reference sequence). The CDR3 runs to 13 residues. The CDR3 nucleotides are TGTGCCAGCAGTTACTCAAGGGTAAGCGAGCAGTACTTC. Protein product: CASSYSRVSEQYF.

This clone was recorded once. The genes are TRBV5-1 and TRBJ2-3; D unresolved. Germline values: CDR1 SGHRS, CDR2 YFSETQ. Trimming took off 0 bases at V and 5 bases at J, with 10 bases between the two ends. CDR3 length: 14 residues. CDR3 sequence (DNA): TGCGCCAGCAGCTTGGCCTTGGGGAAAGATACGCAGTATTTT. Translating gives CASSLALGKDTQYF.

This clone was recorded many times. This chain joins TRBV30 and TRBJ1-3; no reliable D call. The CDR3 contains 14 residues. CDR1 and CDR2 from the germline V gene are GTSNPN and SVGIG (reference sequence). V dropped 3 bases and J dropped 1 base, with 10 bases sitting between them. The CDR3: CAWRTTNSGNTIYF. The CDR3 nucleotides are TGTGCCTGGAGGACCACGAATTCTGGAAACACCATATATTTT.

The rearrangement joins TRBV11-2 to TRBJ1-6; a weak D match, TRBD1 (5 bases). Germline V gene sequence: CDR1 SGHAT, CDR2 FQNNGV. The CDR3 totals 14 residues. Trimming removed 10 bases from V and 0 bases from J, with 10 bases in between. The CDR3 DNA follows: TGTGCCACCGAGGACACCTCCTATAATTCACCCCTCCACTTT. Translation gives CATEDTSYNSPLHF.

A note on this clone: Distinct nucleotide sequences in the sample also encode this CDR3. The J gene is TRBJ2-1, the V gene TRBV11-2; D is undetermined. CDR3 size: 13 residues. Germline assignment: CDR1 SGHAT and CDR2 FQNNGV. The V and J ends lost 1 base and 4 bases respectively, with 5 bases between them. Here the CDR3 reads CASSLGRYNEQFF. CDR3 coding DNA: TGTGCCAGCAGCTTAGGGAGATACAATGAGCAGTTCTTC.

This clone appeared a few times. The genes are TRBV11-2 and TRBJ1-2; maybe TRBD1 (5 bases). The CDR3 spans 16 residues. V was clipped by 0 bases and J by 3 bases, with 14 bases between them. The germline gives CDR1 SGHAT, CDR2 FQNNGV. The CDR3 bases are TGTGCCAGCAGCTTAGATCTTTGGGGGAAAGACTATGGCTACACCTTC. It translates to CASSLDLWGKDYGYTF.

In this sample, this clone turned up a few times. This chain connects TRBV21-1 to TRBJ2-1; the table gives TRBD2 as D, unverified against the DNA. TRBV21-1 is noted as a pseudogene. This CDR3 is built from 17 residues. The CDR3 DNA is TGTGCCAGCAGCAAACGGGGGACTAGCGGGAGGTACAATGAGCAGTTCTTC. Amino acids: CASSKRGTSGRYNEQFF.

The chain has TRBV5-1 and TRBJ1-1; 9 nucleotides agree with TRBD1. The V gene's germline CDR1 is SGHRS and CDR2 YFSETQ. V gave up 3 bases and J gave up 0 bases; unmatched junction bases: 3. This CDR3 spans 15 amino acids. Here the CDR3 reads CASSWRTGVNTEAFF. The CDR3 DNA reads TGCGCCAGCAGCTGGAGGACAGGGGTGAACACTGAAGCTTTCTTT.

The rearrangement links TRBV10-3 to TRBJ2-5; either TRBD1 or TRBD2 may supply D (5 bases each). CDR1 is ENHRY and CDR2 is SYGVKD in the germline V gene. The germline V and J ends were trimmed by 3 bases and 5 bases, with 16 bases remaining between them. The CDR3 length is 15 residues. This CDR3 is CAISEGQGSGETQYF. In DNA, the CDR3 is TGTGCCATCAGTGAAGGGCAGGGATCGGGGGAGACCCAGTACTTC.

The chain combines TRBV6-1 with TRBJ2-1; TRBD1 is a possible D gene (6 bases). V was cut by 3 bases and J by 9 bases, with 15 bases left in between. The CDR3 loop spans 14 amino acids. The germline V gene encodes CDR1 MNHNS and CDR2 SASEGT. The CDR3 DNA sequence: TGTGCCAGCAGTGATCGGCAGGGGTTGGGTGAGCAGTTCTTC. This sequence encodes CASSDRQGLGEQFF.

The CDR3 is CASSYSNAPGIWTQYF. In DNA, the CDR3 is TGTGCCAGCAGTTACTCGAACGCCCCGGGGATTTGGACCCAGTACTTC. V is TRBV6-5 and J is TRBJ2-5; perhaps TRBD2 as D (5 bases). The CDR3 is made up of 16 amino acids. Germline CDR1 is MNHEY and CDR2 is SVGAGI. Trimming took 0 bases from V and 7 from J, leaving 18 bases between them.

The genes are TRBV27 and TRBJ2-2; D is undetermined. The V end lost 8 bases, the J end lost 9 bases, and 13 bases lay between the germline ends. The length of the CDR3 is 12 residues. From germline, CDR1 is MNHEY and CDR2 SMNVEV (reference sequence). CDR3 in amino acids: CASGWRGRELFF. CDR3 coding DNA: TGTGCCAGCGGCTGGAGAGGCAGGGAGCTGTTTTTT.

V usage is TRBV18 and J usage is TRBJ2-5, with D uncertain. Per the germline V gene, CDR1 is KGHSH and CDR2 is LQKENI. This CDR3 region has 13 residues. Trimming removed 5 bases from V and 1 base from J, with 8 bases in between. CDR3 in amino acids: CASSATRQETQYF. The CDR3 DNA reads TGTGCCAGCTCAGCGACACGCCAAGAGACCCAGTACTTC.

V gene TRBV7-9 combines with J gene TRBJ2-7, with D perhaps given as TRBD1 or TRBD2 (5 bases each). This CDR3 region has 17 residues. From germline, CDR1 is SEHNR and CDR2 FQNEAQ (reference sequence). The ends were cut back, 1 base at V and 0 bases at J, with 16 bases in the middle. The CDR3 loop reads CASSLGNPGRFSYEQYF. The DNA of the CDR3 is TGTGCCAGCAGCTTAGGGAATCCGGGACGGTTCTCCTACGAGCAGTACTTC.